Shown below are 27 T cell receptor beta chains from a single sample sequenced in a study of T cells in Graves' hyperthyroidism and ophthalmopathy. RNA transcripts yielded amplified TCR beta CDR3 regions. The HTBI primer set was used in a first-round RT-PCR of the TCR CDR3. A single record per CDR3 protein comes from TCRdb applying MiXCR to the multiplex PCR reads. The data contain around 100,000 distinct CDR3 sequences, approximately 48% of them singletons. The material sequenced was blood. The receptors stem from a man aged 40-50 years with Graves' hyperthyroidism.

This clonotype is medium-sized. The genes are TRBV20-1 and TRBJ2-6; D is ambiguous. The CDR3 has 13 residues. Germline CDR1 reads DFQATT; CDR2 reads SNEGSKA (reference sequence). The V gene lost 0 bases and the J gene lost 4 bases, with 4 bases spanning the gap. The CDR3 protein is CSARDLGANVLTF. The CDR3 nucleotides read TGCAGTGCTAGAGATCTGGGGGCCAACGTCCTGACTTTC.

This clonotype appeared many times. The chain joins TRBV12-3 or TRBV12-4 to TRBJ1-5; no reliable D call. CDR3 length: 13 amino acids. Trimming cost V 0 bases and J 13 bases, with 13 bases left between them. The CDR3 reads CASSLASTRSQHF. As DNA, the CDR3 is TGTGCCAGCAGTTTAGCTTCGACCCGTTCGCAGCATTTT.

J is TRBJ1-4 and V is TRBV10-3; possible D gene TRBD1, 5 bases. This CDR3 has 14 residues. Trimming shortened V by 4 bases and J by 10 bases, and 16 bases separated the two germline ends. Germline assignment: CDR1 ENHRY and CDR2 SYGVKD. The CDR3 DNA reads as TGTGCCATCAGTGGAACCCGGGACTCAGGAAAACTGTTTTTT. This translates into CAISGTRDSGKLFF.

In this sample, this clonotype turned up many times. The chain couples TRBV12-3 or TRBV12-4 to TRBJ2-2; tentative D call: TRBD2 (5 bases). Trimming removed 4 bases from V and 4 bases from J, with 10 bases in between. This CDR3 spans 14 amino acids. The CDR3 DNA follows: TGTGCCAGCAGTTCGGGGATTCCCACCGGGGAGCTGTTTTTT. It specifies CASSSGIPTGELFF.

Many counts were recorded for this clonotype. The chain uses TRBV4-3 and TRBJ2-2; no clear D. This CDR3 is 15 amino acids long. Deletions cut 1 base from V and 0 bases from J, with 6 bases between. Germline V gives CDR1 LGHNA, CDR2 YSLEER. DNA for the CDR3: TGCGCCAGCAGCCAAGTTGTCGCGAACACCGGGGAGCTGTTTTTT. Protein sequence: CASSQVVANTGELFF.

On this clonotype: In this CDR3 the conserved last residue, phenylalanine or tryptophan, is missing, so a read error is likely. The CDR3 region is CASSLERGLDSSPLHS. The CDR3 region has the DNA TGTGCCAGCAGCTTAGAAAGGGGATTGGATAGTTCACCCCTCCACTCT. This rearrangement joins TRBV7-2 to TRBJ1-6, with a weak D call TRBD1 (5 bases). The CDR3 has 16 residues. V lost 1 base to trimming and J lost 9 bases, with 16 bases between them. Per the germline V gene, CDR1 is SGHTA and CDR2 is FQGNSA.

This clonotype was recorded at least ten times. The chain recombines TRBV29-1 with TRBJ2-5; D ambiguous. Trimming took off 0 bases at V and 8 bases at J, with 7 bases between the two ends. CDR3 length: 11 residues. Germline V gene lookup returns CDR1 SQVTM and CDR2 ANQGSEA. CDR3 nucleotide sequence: TGCAGCGTTGAAGATCGTGGTACCCAGTACTTC. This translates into CSVEDRGTQYF.

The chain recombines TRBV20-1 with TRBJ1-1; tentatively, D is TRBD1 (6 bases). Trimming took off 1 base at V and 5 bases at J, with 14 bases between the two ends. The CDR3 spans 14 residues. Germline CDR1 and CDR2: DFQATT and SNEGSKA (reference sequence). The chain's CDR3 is CSARARGSGTEAFF. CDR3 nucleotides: TGCAGTGCTAGAGCTAGGGGGAGCGGGACTGAAGCTTTCTTT.

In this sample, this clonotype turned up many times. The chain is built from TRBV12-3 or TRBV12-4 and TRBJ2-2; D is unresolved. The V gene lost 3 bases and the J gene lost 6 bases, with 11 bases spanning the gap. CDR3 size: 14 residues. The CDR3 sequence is CASSFPRFAGELFF. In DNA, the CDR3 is TGTGCCAGCAGTTTCCCCAGGTTTGCCGGGGAGCTGTTTTTT.

The CDR3 protein is CSARAWGANVLTF. In DNA form, the CDR3 reads TGCAGTGCTAGGGCGTGGGGGGCCAACGTCCTGACTTTC. The chain joins TRBV20-1 to TRBJ2-6; no firm D call. Trimming took off 3 bases at V and 4 bases at J, with 7 bases between the two ends. This CDR3 contains 13 residues. The germline gives CDR1 DFQATT, CDR2 SNEGSKA (reference sequence).

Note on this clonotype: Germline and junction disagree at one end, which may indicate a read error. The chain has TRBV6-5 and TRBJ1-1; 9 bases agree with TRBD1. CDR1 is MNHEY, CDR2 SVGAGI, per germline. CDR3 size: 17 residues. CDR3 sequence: CASSPWAKQGANTEAFF. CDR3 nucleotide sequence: TGTGCCAGCAGCCCCTGGGCAAAACAGGGGGCGAACACTGAAGCGTTCTTT.

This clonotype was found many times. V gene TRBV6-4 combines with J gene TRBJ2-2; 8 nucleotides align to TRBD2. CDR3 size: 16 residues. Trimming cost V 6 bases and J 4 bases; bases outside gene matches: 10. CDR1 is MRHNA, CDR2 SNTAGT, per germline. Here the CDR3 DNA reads TGTGCCAGCAGCGGGACCGCGGGGGGAGGCACCGGGGAGCTGTTTTTT. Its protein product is CASSGTAGGGTGELFF.

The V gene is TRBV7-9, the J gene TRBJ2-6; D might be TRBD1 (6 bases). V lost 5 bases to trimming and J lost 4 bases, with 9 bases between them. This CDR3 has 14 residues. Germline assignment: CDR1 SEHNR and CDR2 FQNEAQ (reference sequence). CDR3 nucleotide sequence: TGTGCCAGCAGCACGGGGACAGGGGCCAACGTCCTGACTTTC. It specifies CASSTGTGANVLTF.

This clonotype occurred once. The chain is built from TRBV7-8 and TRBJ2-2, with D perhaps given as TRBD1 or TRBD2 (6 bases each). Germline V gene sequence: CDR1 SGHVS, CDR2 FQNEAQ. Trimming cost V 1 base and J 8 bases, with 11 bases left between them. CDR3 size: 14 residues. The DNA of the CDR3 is TGTGCCAGCAGCTTAGGGGGGGCGGCAGGGGAGCTGTTTTTT. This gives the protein CASSLGGAAGELFF.

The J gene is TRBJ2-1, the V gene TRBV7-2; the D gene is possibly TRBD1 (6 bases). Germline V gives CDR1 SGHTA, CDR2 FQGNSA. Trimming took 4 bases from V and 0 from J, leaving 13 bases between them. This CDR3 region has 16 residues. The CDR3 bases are TGTGCCAGCAGCTGGCCGGGACATAGCTCCTACAATGAGCAGTTCTTC. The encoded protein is CASSWPGHSSYNEQFF. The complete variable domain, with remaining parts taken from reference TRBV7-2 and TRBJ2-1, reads GAGVSQSPSNKVTEKGKDVELRCDPISGHTALYWYRQSLGQGLEFLIYFQGNSAPDKSGLPSDRFSAERTGGSVSTLTIQRTQQEDSAVYLCASSWPGHSSYNEQFFGPGTRLTVL.

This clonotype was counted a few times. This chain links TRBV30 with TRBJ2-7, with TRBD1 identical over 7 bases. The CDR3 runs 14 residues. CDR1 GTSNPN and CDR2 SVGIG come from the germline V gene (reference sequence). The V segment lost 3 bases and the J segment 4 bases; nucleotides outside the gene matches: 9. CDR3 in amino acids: CAWSTGQPPYEQYF. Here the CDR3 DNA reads TGTGCCTGGAGCACGGGACAGCCGCCTTACGAGCAGTACTTC.

CDR3 nucleotides: TGCGCCAGCAGCCAGACGGGGGGTGGGGCCTACGAGCAGTACTTC. This codes for CASSQTGGGAYEQYF. The chain joins TRBV4-3 to TRBJ2-7, with 7 bases fitting TRBD2. The V and J ends lost 3 bases and 2 bases, in that order; junction bases with no gene match: 7. The CDR3 covers 15 residues. Looked up from germline, CDR1 is LGHNA and CDR2 is YSLEER.

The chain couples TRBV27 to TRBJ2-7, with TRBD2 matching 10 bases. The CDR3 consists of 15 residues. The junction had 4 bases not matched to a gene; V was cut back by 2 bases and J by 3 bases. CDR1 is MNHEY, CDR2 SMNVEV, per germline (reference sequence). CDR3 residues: CASSLKLAGHYEQYF. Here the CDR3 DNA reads TGTGCCAGCAGTTTAAAACTAGCGGGGCACTACGAGCAGTACTTC.

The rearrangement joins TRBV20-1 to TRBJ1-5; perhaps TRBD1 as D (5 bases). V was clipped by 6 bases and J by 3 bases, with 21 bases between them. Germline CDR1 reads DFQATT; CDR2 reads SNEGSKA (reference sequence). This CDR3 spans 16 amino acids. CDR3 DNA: TGCAGTGCCCGCGGGACCTCCCCGATTGCCAATCAGCCCCAGCATTTT. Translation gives CSARGTSPIANQPQHF.

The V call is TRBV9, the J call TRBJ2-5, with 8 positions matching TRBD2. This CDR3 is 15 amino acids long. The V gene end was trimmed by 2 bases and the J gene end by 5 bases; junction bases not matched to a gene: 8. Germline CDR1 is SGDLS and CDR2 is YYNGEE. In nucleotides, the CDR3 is TGTGCCAGCAGCGTGAGGTCCGGGACTAGGGAGACCCAGTACTTC. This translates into CASSVRSGTRETQYF.

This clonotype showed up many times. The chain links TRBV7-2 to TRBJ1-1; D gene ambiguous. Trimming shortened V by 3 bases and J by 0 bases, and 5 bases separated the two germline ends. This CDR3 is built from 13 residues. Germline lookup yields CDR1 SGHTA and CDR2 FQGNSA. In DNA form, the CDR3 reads TGTGCCAGCAGCTTCTCATTGAACACTGAAGCTTTCTTT. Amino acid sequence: CASSFSLNTEAFF.

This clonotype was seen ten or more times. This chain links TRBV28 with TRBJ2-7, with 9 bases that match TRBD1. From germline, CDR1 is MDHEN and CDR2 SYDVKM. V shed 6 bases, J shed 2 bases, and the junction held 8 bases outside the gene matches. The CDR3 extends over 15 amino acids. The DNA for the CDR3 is TGTGCCAGCAGGCGCACGGGACAGGGAACCTACGAGCAGTACTTC. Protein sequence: CASRRTGQGTYEQYF.

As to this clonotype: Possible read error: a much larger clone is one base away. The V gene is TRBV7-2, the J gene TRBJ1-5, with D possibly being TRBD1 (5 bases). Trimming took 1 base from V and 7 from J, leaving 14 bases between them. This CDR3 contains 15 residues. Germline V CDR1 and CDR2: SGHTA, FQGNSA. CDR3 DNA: TGTGCCAGCAGCTTAGATCGGGGGGGGGGACAGCCCCAGCATTTT. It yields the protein CASSLDRGGGQPQHF.

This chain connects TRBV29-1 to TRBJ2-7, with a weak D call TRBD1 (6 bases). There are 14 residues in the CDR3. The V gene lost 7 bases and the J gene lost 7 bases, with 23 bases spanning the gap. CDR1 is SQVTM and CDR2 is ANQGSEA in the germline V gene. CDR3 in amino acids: CSAENTGNTREQYF. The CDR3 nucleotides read TGCAGCGCGGAGAATACAGGGAACACTAGGGAGCAGTACTTC.

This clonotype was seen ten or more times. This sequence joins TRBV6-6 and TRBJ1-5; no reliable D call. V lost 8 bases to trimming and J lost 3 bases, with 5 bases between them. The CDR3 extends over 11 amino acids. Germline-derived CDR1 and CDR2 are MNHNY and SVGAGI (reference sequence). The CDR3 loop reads CASGDNQPQHF. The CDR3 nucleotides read TGTGCCAGCGGAGACAATCAGCCCCAGCATTTT.

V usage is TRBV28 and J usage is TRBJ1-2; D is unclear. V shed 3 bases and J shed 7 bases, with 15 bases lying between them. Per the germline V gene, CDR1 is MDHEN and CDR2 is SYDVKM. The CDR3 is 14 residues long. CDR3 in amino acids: CASSFLSNSGGYTF. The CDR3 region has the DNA TGTGCCAGCAGTTTCCTTTCCAACTCGGGTGGCTACACCTTC.

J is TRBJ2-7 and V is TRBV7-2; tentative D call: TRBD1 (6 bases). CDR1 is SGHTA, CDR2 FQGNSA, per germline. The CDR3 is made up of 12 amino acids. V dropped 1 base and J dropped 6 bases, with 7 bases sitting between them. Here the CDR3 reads CASSLEGGEQYF. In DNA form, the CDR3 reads TGTGCCAGCAGCTTAGAAGGGGGCGAGCAGTACTTC.